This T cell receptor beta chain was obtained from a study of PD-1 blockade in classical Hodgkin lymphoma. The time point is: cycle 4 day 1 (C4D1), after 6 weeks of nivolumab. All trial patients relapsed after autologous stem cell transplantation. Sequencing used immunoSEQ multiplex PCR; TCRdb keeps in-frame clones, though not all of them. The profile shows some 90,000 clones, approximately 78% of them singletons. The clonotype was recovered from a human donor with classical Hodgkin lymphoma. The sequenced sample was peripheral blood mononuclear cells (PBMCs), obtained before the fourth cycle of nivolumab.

CDR3: CASSLAGQVINEAFF. As DNA, the CDR3 is TGTGCCAGCAGCTTAGCGGGGCAGGTGATTAATGAAGCTTTCTTT. The chain recombines TRBV11-1 with TRBJ1-1, with D maybe TRBD1 (5 bases). This CDR3 is built from 15 residues. Germline loops: CDR1 SGHAT, CDR2 FQDESV (reference sequence). V dropped 0 bases and J dropped 7 bases, with 15 bases sitting between them.